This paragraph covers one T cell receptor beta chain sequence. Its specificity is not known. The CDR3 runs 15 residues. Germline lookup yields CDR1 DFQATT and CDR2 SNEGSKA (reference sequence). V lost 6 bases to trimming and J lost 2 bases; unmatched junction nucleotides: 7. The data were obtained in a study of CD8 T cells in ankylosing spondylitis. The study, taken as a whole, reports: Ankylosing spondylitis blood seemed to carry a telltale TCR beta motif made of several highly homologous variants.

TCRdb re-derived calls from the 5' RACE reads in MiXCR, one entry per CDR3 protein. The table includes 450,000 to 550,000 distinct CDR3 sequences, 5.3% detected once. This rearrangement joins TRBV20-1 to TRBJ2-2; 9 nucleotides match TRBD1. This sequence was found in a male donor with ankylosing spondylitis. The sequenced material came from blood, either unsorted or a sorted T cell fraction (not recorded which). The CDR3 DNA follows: TGCAGTGCGCGGCGGGGACAGGGCAACACCGGGGAGCTGTTTTTT. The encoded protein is CSARRGQGNTGELFF.